The clone carrying this T cell receptor (beta chain) occurred many times. Antigen unknown. The CDR3 is 16 residues long. The V gene lost 5 bases and the J gene lost 1 base, with 17 bases spanning the gap. Germline CDR1 and CDR2: SEHNR and FQNEAQ (reference sequence). These data originate in a study of T cells in Graves' hyperthyroidism and ophthalmopathy. Findings and caveats of the study: Most clonotypes expanded in thyroid above 0.001 were likewise present in blood.

Exclusion of a patient resulted from uncontrolled infection, other autoimmune disease, pregnancy or lactation. Diagnostic decisions used clinical symptoms, serum thyroxine and TRAb, thyroid ultrasound and orbital computed tomography. RNA transcripts gave rise to amplified TCR beta CDR3 regions. In the first-round RT-PCR of the TCR CDR3, the HTBI primer set was used. Each CDR3 protein is one row after TCRdb ran MiXCR on the multiplex PCR reads. In the table there are about 570,000 distinct CDR3 sequences, 46% of which are singletons. This TCR derives from an adult woman with Graves' disease, either hyperthyroidism or ophthalmopathy (not recorded which). The J gene is TRBJ1-1, the V gene TRBV7-9; no clear D gene. Material: peripheral blood or thyroid tissue (not recorded which). The CDR3 nucleotides are TGTGCCAGCAGCGCCTCGACCCGGGGAGCGAACACTGAAGCTTTCTTT. It encodes CASSASTRGANTEAFF.